This TCR beta chain was identified in a study of metastatic and nonmetastatic thyroid tumors. Background on the study: Malignant thyroid and benign thyroid patients provided blood and tumor or nodule tissue whose repertoires were compared.

Via MiXCR, TCRdb re-called the PCR reads. This sample yields just under 45,000 clones, of which roughly 3.2% are seen a single time; roughly 9.1% belongs to the top ten. Among the patients, none had received any treatment before thyroid surgery. V lost 4 bases and J lost 1, with 17 bases in between. This CDR3 spans 16 amino acids. Germline CDR1 is SGHRS and CDR2 is YFSETQ. Many counts were recorded for this clone. Its antigen is not known. Whole-study findings and limits: Benign nodules reportedly had significantly lower TCR beta diversity than malignant thyroid tumors in blood and tumor.

The TCR originated in a female donor with papillary thyroid cancer or a benign thyroid nodule (not recorded which). Some clones in this sample may be carry-over from other donors' samples. The source material was blood. The chain has TRBV5-1 and TRBJ1-1; D is perhaps TRBD1 (6 bases). The CDR3 region is CASSQQGTLPNTEAFF. As DNA, the CDR3 is TGCGCCAGCAGCCAGCAGGGGACCCTGCCGAACACTGAAGCTTTCTTT.